This T cell receptor beta chain was sequenced during a study of T cells in localized non-small cell lung cancer. V was clipped by 3 bases and J by 4 bases, with 15 bases between them. There are 15 residues in the CDR3. Per germline, CDR1 KGHSH and CDR2 LQKENI. The count of this clone is one. Sequencing was performed with immunoSEQ multiplex PCR; in TCRdb, only in-frame clones are kept and a portion is missing. The sample includes about 43,000 clones, around 90% of them seen just once. The receptor was derived from a woman aged 40-69 years with stage II lung adenocarcinoma. The sequencing used PBMCs, collected before any cancer treatment. This sequence joins TRBV18 and TRBJ2-5, with a possible D match to TRBD1 (7 bases). Here the CDR3 reads CASSPVGGTAETQYF. In DNA form, the CDR3 reads TGTGCCAGCTCACCGGTCGGCGGGACAGCAGAGACCCAGTACTTC.